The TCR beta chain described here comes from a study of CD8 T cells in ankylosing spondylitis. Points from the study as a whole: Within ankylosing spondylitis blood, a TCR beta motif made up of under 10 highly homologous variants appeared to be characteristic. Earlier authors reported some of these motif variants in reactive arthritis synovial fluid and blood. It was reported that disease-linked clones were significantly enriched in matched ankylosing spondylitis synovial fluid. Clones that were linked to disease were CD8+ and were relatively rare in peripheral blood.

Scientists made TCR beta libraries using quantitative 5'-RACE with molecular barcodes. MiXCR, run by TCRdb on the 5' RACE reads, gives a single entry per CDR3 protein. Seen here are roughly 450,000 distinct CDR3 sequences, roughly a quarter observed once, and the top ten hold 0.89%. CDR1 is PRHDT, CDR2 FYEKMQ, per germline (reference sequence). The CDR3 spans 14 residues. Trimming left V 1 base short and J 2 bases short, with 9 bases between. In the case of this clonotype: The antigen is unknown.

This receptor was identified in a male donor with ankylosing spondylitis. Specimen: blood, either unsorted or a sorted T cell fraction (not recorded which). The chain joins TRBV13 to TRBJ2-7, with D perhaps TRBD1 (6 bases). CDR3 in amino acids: CASSLEGETYEQYF. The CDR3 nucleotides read TGTGCCAGCAGCTTAGAGGGGGAAACCTACGAGCAGTACTTC.